Shown below are 14 T cell receptor beta chains from a single sample sequenced in a study of blood T cell repertoires in COVID-19. Produced via immunoSEQ multiplex PCR; TCRdb's table is partial and in-frame only. Among under 150,000 clones listed, 88% were seen once. The material sequenced was peripheral blood. Receptor source: a woman between 70 and 85 years old who had recovered from COVID-19.

The genes are TRBV4-1 and TRBJ2-3; D may be TRBD1 (7 bases). The CDR3 extends over 16 amino acids. V was shortened by 1 base and J by 5 bases, with 16 bases between the two germline ends. Germline CDR1 is MGHRA and CDR2 is YSYEKL. The chain's CDR3 is CASSQVPRGDLDTQYF. The CDR3 bases are TGCGCCAGCAGCCAAGTCCCCAGGGGGGATTTAGATACGCAGTATTTT.

The chain carries TRBV2 and TRBJ1-2; D unclear. Germline V lookup: CDR1 SNHLY, CDR2 FYNNEI. The CDR3 extends over 15 amino acids. The V gene lost 7 bases and the J gene lost 2 bases, with 17 bases spanning the gap. The CDR3 nucleotides read TGTGCCAGCAACCGGGAGGGCAGGACGAACTATGGCTACACCTTC. It is translated as CASNREGRTNYGYTF.

The J gene is TRBJ2-7, the V gene TRBV5-6, with 8 positions matching TRBD2. The germline V gene encodes CDR1 SGHDT and CDR2 YYEEEE. The CDR3 has 17 residues. V lost 0 bases, J lost 0 bases, and 8 bases stayed unmatched. The CDR3 protein is CASSLVSASGYSYEQYF. The CDR3 nucleotides read TGTGCCAGCAGCTTGGTGTCTGCTAGCGGGTACTCCTACGAGCAGTACTTC.

The V call is TRBV7-6, the J call TRBJ2-3; D unclear. This CDR3 is built from 18 residues. V was shortened by 5 bases and J by 2 bases, with 23 bases between the two germline ends. CDR1 SGHVS and CDR2 FNYEAQ come from the germline V gene. CDR3 residues: CASSHRLAAAPHTDTQYF. In DNA, the CDR3 is TGTGCCAGCAGCCATCGACTGGCCGCCGCGCCGCACACAGATACGCAGTATTTT.

This chain's CDR3 is CASSFNGNYGYTF. DNA of the CDR3: TGTGCCAGCAGTTTCAACGGGAACTATGGCTACACCTTC. The V and J genes are TRBV27 and TRBJ1-2; D is uncertain. Looked up from germline, CDR1 is MNHEY and CDR2 is SMNVEV (reference sequence). V lost 3 bases to trimming and J lost 2 bases, with 7 bases between them. The CDR3 spans 13 residues.

V gene TRBV19 combines with J gene TRBJ2-2, with TRBD1 matching 8 bases. The CDR3 contains 15 residues. V was clipped by 5 bases and J by 6 bases; unmatched bases: 8. CDR1 is LNHDA and CDR2 is SQIVND in the germline V gene (reference sequence). DNA for the CDR3: TGTGCCAGTAGTCCGGACAGGGTTCCGGCCGGGGAGCTGTTTTTT. Residues: CASSPDRVPAGELFF.

V usage is TRBV6-5 and J usage is TRBJ2-2; 9 nucleotides match TRBD2. CDR3 length equals 15 residues. From germline, CDR1 is MNHEY and CDR2 SVGAGI. Trimming at V came to 4 bases and at J to 1 base, leaving 1 base not matched to a gene. The DNA for the CDR3 is TGTGCCAGCAGTTTACTAGCGGGGAACACCGGGGAGCTGTTTTTT. The encoded protein is CASSLLAGNTGELFF.

This chain links TRBV7-6 with TRBJ2-7; D is unresolved. The V end lost 2 bases, the J end lost 6 bases, and 11 bases lay between the germline ends. CDR3 length: 13 amino acids. Looked up from germline, CDR1 is SGHVS and CDR2 is FNYEAQ. The CDR3 region is CASSLYTLAEQYF. CDR3 in DNA: TGTGCCAGCAGCTTATACACCCTGGCCGAGCAGTACTTC.

The V and J genes are TRBV29-1 and TRBJ2-7; perhaps TRBD2 as D (5 bases). Germline CDR1 reads SQVTM; CDR2 reads ANQGSEA. CDR3 size: 15 residues. V shed 4 bases and J shed 2 bases, with 18 bases lying between them. The CDR3 DNA follows: TGCAGCGTTGTTTTTGAGGGTATCCCTACCTACGAGCAGTACTTC. Its protein product is CSVVFEGIPTYEQYF.

This clone was detected only once. This chain connects TRBV7-3 to TRBJ2-2; no clear D gene. Trimming removed 1 base at V and 6 bases at J, with 9 bases between. Germline loops: CDR1 SGHTA, CDR2 FQGTGA. The CDR3 runs 14 residues. The CDR3 loop reads CASSLIAVPGELFF. The CDR3 DNA reads as TGTGCCAGCAGCTTAATTGCAGTACCCGGGGAGCTGTTTTTT.

The V call is TRBV9, the J call TRBJ1-6, with no clear D. Trimming removed 0 bases from V and 7 bases from J, with 8 bases in between. From germline, CDR1 is SGDLS and CDR2 YYNGEE. The CDR3 sequence is 14 residues long. In DNA form, the CDR3 reads TGTGCCAGCAGCGTAGAGCGTGAAAATTCACCCCTCCACTTT. Protein sequence: CASSVERENSPLHF.

In DNA, the CDR3 is TGTGCCAGCTCACCACCGTTGGGGGCTGGCACTGAAGCTTTCTTT. It yields the protein CASSPPLGAGTEAFF. The rearrangement joins TRBV18 to TRBJ1-1; D may be TRBD1 (6 bases). There are 15 residues in the CDR3. Germline-derived CDR1 and CDR2 are KGHSH and LQKENI. The ends were cut back, 0 bases at V and 4 bases at J, with 12 bases in the middle.

The rearrangement uses TRBV6-5 and TRBJ2-2, with 8 bases that match TRBD2. From germline, CDR1 is MNHEY and CDR2 SVGAGI. The CDR3 has 15 amino acids. V lost 2 bases and J lost 4; bases outside the gene matches: 3. CDR3 sequence: CASSYPGGGTGELFF. CDR3 nucleotides: TGTGCCAGCAGTTACCCCGGGGGGGGCACCGGGGAGCTGTTTTTT.

This clone has just one count. J is TRBJ2-3 and V is TRBV28, with a possible D match to TRBD1 (5 bases). The V gene lost 6 bases and the J gene lost 2 bases, with 15 bases spanning the gap. CDR1 and CDR2 from the germline V gene are MDHEN and SYDVKM. The CDR3 contains 15 residues. The CDR3 sequence is CASRRGLRFTDTQYF. In nucleotides, the CDR3 is TGTGCCAGCAGAAGGGGCCTCCGGTTCACAGATACGCAGTATTTT.